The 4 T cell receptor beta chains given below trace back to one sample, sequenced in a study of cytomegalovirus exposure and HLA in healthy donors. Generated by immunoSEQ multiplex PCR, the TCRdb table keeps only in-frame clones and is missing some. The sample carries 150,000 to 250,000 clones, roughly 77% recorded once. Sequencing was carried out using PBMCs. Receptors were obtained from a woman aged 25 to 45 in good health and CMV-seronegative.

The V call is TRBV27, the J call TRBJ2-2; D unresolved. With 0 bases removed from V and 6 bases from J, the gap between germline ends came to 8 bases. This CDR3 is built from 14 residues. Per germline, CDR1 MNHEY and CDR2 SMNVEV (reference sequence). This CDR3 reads CASSLSLSAGELFF. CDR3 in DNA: TGTGCCAGCAGTTTATCTCTTAGTGCCGGGGAGCTGTTTTTT.

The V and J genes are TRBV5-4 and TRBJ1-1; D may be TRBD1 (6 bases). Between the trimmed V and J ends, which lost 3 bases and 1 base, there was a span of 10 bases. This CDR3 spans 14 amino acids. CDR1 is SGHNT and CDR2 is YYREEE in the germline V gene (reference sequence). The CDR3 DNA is TGTGCCAGCAGCTCGAGGGACAAGAACACTGAAGCTTTCTTT. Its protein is CASSSRDKNTEAFF.

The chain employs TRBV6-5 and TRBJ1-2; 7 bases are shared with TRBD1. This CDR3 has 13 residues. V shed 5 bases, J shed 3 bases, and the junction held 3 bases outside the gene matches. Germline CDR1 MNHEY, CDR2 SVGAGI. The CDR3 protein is CASSDGTDYGYTF. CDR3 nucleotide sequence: TGTGCCAGCAGTGACGGGACAGACTATGGCTACACCTTC.

This chain's CDR3 is CASSSRAPIAASSYNEQFF. CDR3 nucleotides: TGTGCCAGCAGCTCTCGCGCGCCTATAGCGGCGAGCTCCTACAATGAGCAGTTCTTC. This chain connects TRBV7-9 to TRBJ2-1; D possibly corresponds to TRBD2 (6 bases). Trimming removed 4 bases at V and 0 bases at J, with 22 bases between. This CDR3 spans 19 amino acids. CDR1 SEHNR and CDR2 FQNEAQ come from the germline V gene (reference sequence).